These 26 T cell receptor beta chains were sequenced from one sample in a study of glioma-infiltrating T cells. Amplification of TCR alpha and beta CDR3 regions from RNA used iRepertoire nested multiplex PCR. MiXCR was run by TCRdb on the multiplex PCR reads, yielding one entry per CDR3 protein. The sample gives 150,000 or so distinct CDR3 sequences, around 40% of which show up once; over 15% is in the top ten. The sample consisted of glioma tissue, nonneoplastic brain tissue, or PBMCs (not recorded which). The receptors originated from a human donor with low-grade glioma or glioblastoma, undergoing nonglioma brain surgery, or in good health (not recorded which).

The V gene is TRBV20-1, the J gene TRBJ2-3, with a weak D call TRBD1 (5 bases). The CDR3 has 11 residues. Germline lookup yields CDR1 DFQATT and CDR2 SNEGSKA (reference sequence). V lost 4 bases, J lost 5 bases, and 7 bases lay in between. The CDR3 region is CSAIRGDTQYF. Written as DNA, the CDR3 is TGCAGTGCTATTAGGGGAGATACGCAGTATTTT.

This clonotype was picked up a small number of times. The chain carries TRBV4-1 and TRBJ2-7, with D possibly being TRBD2 (5 bases). The germline V and J ends were trimmed by 0 bases and 7 bases, with 16 bases remaining between them. The CDR3 loop spans 15 amino acids. Germline lookup yields CDR1 MGHRA and CDR2 YSYEKL. As DNA, the CDR3 is TGCGCCAGCAGCCAAGACGACCCCGGAGGCGGGGAGCAGTACTTC. Protein sequence: CASSQDDPGGGEQYF.

This clonotype was seen a few times. This rearrangement joins TRBV6-2 or TRBV6-3 to TRBJ1-1; possibly TRBD1 for D (5 bases). There are 15 residues in the CDR3. The germline V gene encodes CDR1 MNHEY and CDR2 SVGEGT. V gave up 2 bases and J gave up 6 bases, with 16 bases separating them. CDR3 sequence (DNA): TGTGCCAGCAGTTACGGGGCTCGTATGCTCGCTGAAGCTTTCTTT. Its translation is CASSYGARMLAEAFF.

V and J are TRBV5-6 and TRBJ2-1; TRBD1 aligns across 7 bases. The DNA end lines up better with TRBJ2-5; the J call may be wrong. This CDR3 region has 13 residues. Germline assignment: CDR1 SGHDT and CDR2 YYEEEE. For the CDR3, the DNA is TGTGCCAGCAGTTCTGGACAGGCCGAGACCCAGTACTTC. Translation gives CASSSGQAETQYF.

V is TRBV2 and J is TRBJ1-1, with no clear D. The V gene's germline CDR1 is SNHLY and CDR2 FYNNEI. The CDR3 is made up of 10 amino acids. V was pared by 6 bases and J by 8 bases, with 7 bases between. Here the CDR3 DNA reads TGTGCCAGCAGCTCCGGGGAAGCTTTCTTT. It specifies CASSSGEAFF.

The chain couples TRBV7-9 to TRBJ2-7, with D hard to call. The CDR3 consists of 13 residues. V was pared by 4 bases and J by 6 bases, with 13 bases between. Germline V CDR1 and CDR2: SEHNR, FQNEAQ (reference sequence). The CDR3 reads CASSSPAEIEQYF. As DNA, the CDR3 is TGTGCCAGCAGCTCCCCCGCTGAGATCGAGCAGTACTTC.

The J gene is TRBJ2-1, the V gene TRBV6-2 or TRBV6-3; TRBD1 agrees at 8 bases. The CDR3 runs to 13 residues. CDR1 and CDR2 (germline): MNHEY, SVGEGT. The DNA of the CDR3 is TGTGCGAGCGTGGGCAGGGGGCTGAATGAGCAGTTCTTC. It encodes CASVGRGLNEQFF.

The V and J genes are TRBV7-2 and TRBJ1-1; TRBD1 might be the D (5 bases). Per the germline V gene, CDR1 is SGHTA and CDR2 is FQGNSA. Between the trimmed V and J ends, which lost 0 bases and 4 bases, there was a span of 6 bases. CDR3 length equals 13 residues. The CDR3 sequence is CASSLAGTTEAFF. The CDR3 DNA sequence: TGTGCCAGCAGCTTAGCTGGGACCACTGAAGCTTTCTTT.

The genes are TRBV20-1 and TRBJ2-4; 12 bases agree with TRBD2. The germline gives CDR1 DFQATT, CDR2 SNEGSKA (reference sequence). The CDR3 loop spans 17 amino acids. V lost 5 bases, J lost 8 bases, and 16 bases stayed unmatched. The CDR3 loop is CSARIGLAGNANHIQYF. As DNA, the CDR3 is TGCAGTGCTCGGATAGGACTAGCGGGAAACGCTAACCACATTCAGTACTTC.

The J gene is TRBJ2-5, the V gene TRBV18; no clear D. CDR1 is KGHSH and CDR2 is LQKENI in the germline V gene. Deletions cut 0 bases from V and 3 bases from J, with 8 bases between. CDR3 size: 14 residues. DNA of the CDR3: TGTGCCAGCTCACCACCTAGCAGAGAAGAGACCCAGTACTTC. Translated, it gives CASSPPSREETQYF.

To note about this clonotype: Germline is not matched at one junction end, which may reflect a read error. The chain couples TRBV18 to TRBJ1-2, with a possible D match to TRBD1 (6 bases). Looked up from germline, CDR1 is KGHSH and CDR2 is LQKENI. This CDR3 has 14 amino acids. CDR3 loop: CASSPLRGRGGYAF. The CDR3 DNA is TGTGCCAGCTCACCCCTCAGGGGAAGGGGCGGCTACGCCTTC.

The chain employs TRBV6-2 or TRBV6-3 and TRBJ1-2; 7 bases map to TRBD1. Germline lookup yields CDR1 MNHEY and CDR2 SVGEGT. Germline trimming cut 6 bases from V and 2 bases from J; bases unmatched to any gene: 9. The length of the CDR3 is 15 residues. Here the CDR3 reads CASRRSGQSNYGYTF. In nucleotides, the CDR3 is TGTGCCAGCAGGAGATCGGGACAGTCCAACTATGGCTACACCTTC.

This rearrangement joins TRBV12-3 or TRBV12-4 to TRBJ2-1, with D possibly being TRBD2 (6 bases). Trimming took off 6 bases at V and 3 bases at J, with 18 bases between the two ends. The CDR3 consists of 16 residues. The CDR3 sequence: CASSRRGRGDYNEQFF. The CDR3 coding sequence is TGTGCCAGCAGCCGCCGCGGGCGGGGAGACTACAATGAGCAGTTCTTC.

The rearrangement links TRBV5-4 to TRBJ2-1; no firm D call. CDR3 size: 15 residues. V shed 4 bases and J shed 0 bases, with 11 bases lying between them. Germline V gives CDR1 SGHNT, CDR2 YYREEE (reference sequence). CDR3 nucleotides: TGTGCCAGCAGCGTGGGCCTCAGCTCCTACAATGAGCAGTTCTTC. Its protein is CASSVGLSSYNEQFF.

This clonotype was observed a handful of times. DNA of the CDR3: TGTGCCAGCAGTGAGACAGGGAGGCCCACAGATACGCAGTATTTT. It yields the protein CASSETGRPTDTQYF. This rearrangement joins TRBV6-4 to TRBJ2-3; the D gene is possibly TRBD1 (7 bases). Germline CDR1 is MRHNA and CDR2 is SNTAGT. CDR3 size: 15 residues. V was shortened by 3 bases and J by 2 bases, with 12 bases between the two germline ends.

Comments on this clonotype: A single base separates this from a much larger clone, so it may be a read error. The chain couples TRBV7-2 to TRBJ2-5; 7 nucleotides match TRBD1. This CDR3 comprises 14 residues. Germline lookup yields CDR1 SGHTA and CDR2 FQGNSA. CDR3 sequence (DNA): TGTGCCCGCAGCCTGGGACAGCCAAAAGAGACCCAGTACTTC. It codes for CARSLGQPKETQYF.

The chain uses TRBV2 and TRBJ2-7, with 8 nucleotides matching TRBD1. V lost 7 bases and J lost 1; bases outside the gene matches: 6. This CDR3 has 14 amino acids. In germline, CDR1 is SNHLY, CDR2 FYNNEI. Here the CDR3 reads CASKDRGSSYEQYF. CDR3 nucleotides: TGTGCCAGCAAAGACAGGGGCTCTTCCTACGAGCAGTACTTC.

The rearrangement links TRBV6-2 or TRBV6-3 to TRBJ2-7; possibly TRBD1 for D (6 bases). Germline loops: CDR1 MNHEY, CDR2 SVGEGT. The CDR3 length is 13 residues. V was shortened by 2 bases and J by 5 bases, with 10 bases between the two germline ends. The CDR3 loop is CASSYGPGDEQYF. The CDR3 bases are TGTGCCAGCAGTTACGGTCCAGGGGACGAGCAGTACTTC.

This CDR3 reads CSAAGTGGYEQYF. In DNA form, the CDR3 reads TGCAGTGCGGCCGGGACAGGGGGCTACGAGCAGTACTTC. The V call is TRBV20-1, the J call TRBJ2-7; 11 bases fit TRBD1. Germline V gene data show CDR1 as DFQATT and CDR2 as SNEGSKA (reference sequence). V shed 6 bases and J 3 bases; nucleotides not matched to a gene: 4. The CDR3 has 13 residues.

The chain has TRBV4-2 and TRBJ2-7, with TRBD2 matching over 10 bases. CDR1 LGHNA and CDR2 YNFKEQ come from the germline V gene. V trimming: 1 base; J trimming: 4 bases; junction bases outside the gene matches: 7. The CDR3 length is 16 residues. The CDR3 region has the DNA TGTGCCAGCAGCCAAGGCCCAGGAGCGGGAGGGTACGAGCAGTACTTC. The encoded protein is CASSQGPGAGGYEQYF.

This clonotype was observed a few times. This chain links TRBV20-1 with TRBJ2-5; D gene ambiguous. The V end was cut by 7 bases, the J end by 1 base, with 16 bases between. Germline V gene lookup returns CDR1 DFQATT and CDR2 SNEGSKA (reference sequence). The CDR3 totals 14 residues. CDR3 loop: CSVPRGNSQETQYF. As DNA, the CDR3 is TGCAGTGTCCCCCGTGGAAACAGCCAAGAGACCCAGTACTTC.

Details on this clonotype: The CDR3 does not close with the conserved phenylalanine or tryptophan, likely indicating a read error. V and J are TRBV3-1 and TRBJ2-1, with D possibly being TRBD1 or TRBD2 (5 bases each). The V gene lost 4 bases and the J gene lost 5 bases, with 12 bases spanning the gap. Germline V CDR1 and CDR2: LGHDT, YNNKEL (reference sequence). There are 14 residues in the CDR3. As DNA, the CDR3 is TGTGCCAGCAGCCCCTCCGGGACCGACAATGAGCAGTTCCTC. This translates into CASSPSGTDNEQFL.

This chain uses TRBV6-1 with TRBJ2-3, with no clear D. V was trimmed by 10 bases and J by 1 base, leaving 12 bases between them. The CDR3 is made up of 13 amino acids. Germline values: CDR1 MNHNS, CDR2 SASEGT. The CDR3 nucleotides are TGTGCCATCGGATGGGCTGGCACAGATACGCAGTATTTT. This translates into CAIGWAGTDTQYF.

This clonotype was seen only a few times. The chain links TRBV6-2 or TRBV6-3 to TRBJ2-5; TRBD1 might be the D (6 bases). The CDR3 runs 13 residues. With 5 bases removed from V and 2 bases from J, the gap between germline ends came to 9 bases. The germline V gene has CDR1 MNHEY and CDR2 SVGEGT. The DNA for the CDR3 is TGTGCCAGCAGTAGGACAGCTCAAGAGACCCAGTACTTC. Translation gives CASSRTAQETQYF.

This clonotype appeared a few times. The chain carries TRBV4-2 and TRBJ1-1; D gene ambiguous. Looked up from germline, CDR1 is LGHNA and CDR2 is YNFKEQ. V dropped 4 bases and J dropped 3 bases, with 15 bases sitting between them. There are 15 residues in the CDR3. This CDR3 is CASSLGRNEYTEAFF. CDR3 DNA sequence: TGTGCCAGCAGCCTAGGACGAAACGAGTACACTGAAGCTTTCTTT.

This clonotype was seen only a few times. The chain couples TRBV7-2 to TRBJ2-3; the D gene could be TRBD1 or TRBD2 (5 bases each). V was trimmed by 7 bases and J by 4 bases, leaving 15 bases between them. This CDR3 region has 14 residues. Per germline, CDR1 SGHTA and CDR2 FQGNSA. CDR3 protein: CASNLIGGADTQYF. The DNA for the CDR3 is TGTGCCAGCAACCTTATTGGGGGTGCAGATACGCAGTATTTT.